This T cell receptor beta chain was identified in a study of CXCR3-negative and CXCR3-positive naive CD8 T cells. Study-level findings and limits: Similarly elevated diversity marked both naive subsets, with memory CD8+ cells showing far lower diversity. More hydrophobic TRB CDR3s occurred in CXCR3-positive than in CXCR3-negative naive cells. The study inferred TCR strength from TRB CDR3 properties and found comparable surface CD5 between naive subsets. Naive CXCR3-positive and CXCR3-negative cells shared similar TRBV-TRBJ usage, unlike memory cells.

5' RACE that incorporated UMI labels was used to prepare the TRB cDNA libraries. Reanalyzing the 5' RACE reads, TCRdb keeps one entry per CDR3 protein, without DNA. The ten most abundant clones cover approximately 0.54% of a sample with some 120,000 distinct CDR3 sequences. Comment on this clonotype: Its matching antigen is unknown.

Naive CD8+ T lymphocytes were specified as CD45RO-CCR7+CD27+CD95-. The CDR3 is 16 amino acids. Germline V gene data show CDR1 as SQVTM and CDR2 as ANQGSEA. Sequencing was performed on naive CXCR3+ CD8+ T cells from blood. Indicated subset: CD45RO-CCR7+CD27+CD95- naive CD8+ T cells expressing CXCR3 (TNR3+). The rearrangement joins TRBV29-1 to TRBJ2-3; TCRdb selects TRBD2, and the lack of DNA leaves this call unchecked. This clonotype was sampled from a human donor in good health. Some clones in this sample may be carry-over from other donors' samples. CDR3 residues: CSVEEWTSGETDTQYF.